The 5 T cell receptor beta chains below all came from one sample that was sequenced in a study of siplizumab effects on memory and regulatory T cells. Profiling relied on immunoSEQ multiplex PCR, and the TCRdb table lists in-frame clones only, not all of them. The table lists 50,000 to 70,000 clones, just over 95% of them singletons. Specimen: naive CD8+ T cells sorted from blood. The receptors were sampled from a human donor in good health.

V is TRBV11-2 and J is TRBJ1-1; 7 bases agree with TRBD1. This CDR3 region has 16 residues. Trimming at V came to 2 bases and at J to 6 bases, leaving 12 bases not matched to a gene. CDR1 SGHAT and CDR2 FQNNGV come from the germline V gene. This CDR3 is CASSLRARDSGAEAFF. The CDR3 coding sequence is TGTGCCAGCAGCTTACGGGCCCGGGACAGTGGCGCTGAAGCTTTCTTT.

The CDR3 nucleotides are TGTGCCAGCAGCTTAGTAGCGGGGGGGCTGAGTGAGCAGTTCTTC. As protein: CASSLVAGGLSEQFF. The chain is built from TRBV7-7 and TRBJ2-1, with 11 bases matching TRBD2. The V gene end was trimmed by 1 base and the J gene end by 9 bases; junction bases not matched to a gene: 5. This CDR3 has 15 amino acids. From germline, CDR1 is SSHAT and CDR2 FNYEAQ (reference sequence).

This chain connects TRBV6-1 to TRBJ2-7; TRBD1 matches 7 bases. This CDR3 region has 11 residues. Germline CDR1 is MNHNS and CDR2 is SASEGT. Written as DNA, the CDR3 is TGTGCGGACAGGTCGACCTACGAGCAGTACTTC. Its protein is CADRSTYEQYF.

The chain employs TRBV7-9 and TRBJ1-5, with 8 bases aligning to TRBD1. Germline V gene lookup returns CDR1 SEHNR and CDR2 FQNEAQ (reference sequence). The CDR3 is 15 residues long. V lost 1 base and J lost 4; bases outside the gene matches: 3. CDR3 in DNA: TGTGCCAGCAGCTTAGGGCAGGGGGCGAATCAGCCCCAGCATTTT. Protein: CASSLGQGANQPQHF. The complete variable domain, with remaining parts taken from reference TRBV7-9 and TRBJ1-5, reads DTGVSQNPRHKITKRGQNVTFRCDPISEHNRLYWYRQTLGQGPEFLTYFQNEAQLEKSRLLSDRFSAERPKGSFSTLEIQRTEQGDSAMYLCASSLGQGANQPQHFGDGTRLSIL.

This chain connects TRBV19 to TRBJ2-1, with 15 positions matching TRBD2. V dropped 6 bases and J dropped 3; count of bases not matched to a gene: 12. The CDR3 is made up of 19 amino acids. Germline CDR1 and CDR2: LNHDA and SQIVND (reference sequence). CDR3 region: CASRGVGLAGGTIYNEQFF. CDR3 nucleotides: TGTGCCAGTAGAGGTGTAGGACTAGCGGGGGGGACCATCTACAATGAGCAGTTCTTC. The full variable domain, rest sourced from reference TRBV19 and TRBJ2-1, is DGGITQSPKYLFRKEGQNVTLSCEQNLNHDAMYWYRQDPGQGLRLIYYSQIVNDFQKGDIAEGYSVSREKKESFPLTVTSAQKNPTAFYLCASRGVGLAGGTIYNEQFFGPGTRLTVL.